This record concerns one TCR beta chain sequence. Its binding antigen is unknown. No much larger clonotype is one base removed from it; base qualities were not supplied. The germline V and J ends show losses of 9 bases and 2 bases respectively, and no gene match explains 7 bases of the junction. The CDR3 holds 15 amino acids from the cysteine to the phenylalanine. The CDR3 DNA has 45 bases and is translated from base 1. According to the germline V gene (reference sequence), CDR1 reads LNHDA and CDR2 reads SQIVND. The entry originates in a study of T cell changes during pregnancy in multiple sclerosis (dated by TCRdb to the late 2010s). Turning to the overall study: The study looked at changes in the T cell repertoire across pregnancy in women with multiple sclerosis.

Library preparation employed the immunoSEQ multiplex PCR assay. Not all clones reach the TCRdb copy of this immuneACCESS table, which keeps in-frame sequences only. Checked studies attribute under half of the gap to unresolved V genes and leave the rest unexplained. This sample lists around 56,000 clones; 90% were detected once. The ten largest account for roughly 2% of the sample. The V gene is TRBV19 and the J gene is TRBJ1-5, with TRBD1 matching 10 junction bases. The TCR sequence derives from a female donor in good health, enrolled as a control in a pregnancy study. The specimen was peripheral blood, collected in the first trimester of pregnancy. DNA sequence: TGTGCCAGCCGTCCCGGGACAGGGGGCAATCAGCCCCAGCATTTT. This translates into CASRPGTGGNQPQHF.